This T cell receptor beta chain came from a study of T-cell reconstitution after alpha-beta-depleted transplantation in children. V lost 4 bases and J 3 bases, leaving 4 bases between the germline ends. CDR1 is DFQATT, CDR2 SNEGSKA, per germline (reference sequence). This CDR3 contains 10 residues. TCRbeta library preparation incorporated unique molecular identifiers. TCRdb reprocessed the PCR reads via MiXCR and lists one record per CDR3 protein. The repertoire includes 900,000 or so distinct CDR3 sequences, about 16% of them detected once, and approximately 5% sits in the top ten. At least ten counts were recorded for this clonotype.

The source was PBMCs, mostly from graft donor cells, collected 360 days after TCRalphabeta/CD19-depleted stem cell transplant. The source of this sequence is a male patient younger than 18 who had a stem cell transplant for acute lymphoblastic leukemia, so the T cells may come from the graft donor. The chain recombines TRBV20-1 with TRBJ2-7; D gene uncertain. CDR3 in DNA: TGCAGTGCTAACTTCTACGAGCAGTACTTC. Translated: CSANFYEQYF.